This T cell receptor beta chain was profiled in a study of T-cell memory formation after mild COVID-19. Overall study results and limits: Shrinking CD4+ clones resided mostly in CM and EM, and CD8+ ones in EMRA.

TCRdb processed the 5' RACE reads anew with MiXCR; each CDR3 protein has one entry. The profile shows some 210,000 distinct CDR3 sequences, around 30% of them singletons. This clonotype has only a few counts. Its target is not known. CDR1 is SEHNR, CDR2 FQNEAQ, per germline (reference sequence). This CDR3 spans 14 amino acids. The germline V and J ends were trimmed by 1 base and 7 bases, with 10 bases remaining between them. The J gene is TRBJ2-2, the V gene TRBV7-9; no clear D. The sequenced sample was PBMCs or a T cell subset sorted from them (not recorded which). This receptor was identified in an adult woman who had mild COVID-19 (a few samples of this study predate the infection). Cell type and time point are not known. The CDR3 sequence is CASSLEAVYGELFF. Here the CDR3 DNA reads TGTGCCAGCAGCTTAGAAGCTGTGTACGGGGAGCTGTTTTTT.